This T cell receptor beta chain was found in a study of glioma-infiltrating T cells. Study observations and caveats: Tissue-blood divergence was below expectation in non-neoplastic patients, above in gliomas.

Amplification of TCR alpha and beta CDR3 regions from RNA used iRepertoire nested multiplex PCR. Input was roughly 100-450 ng of tissue mRNA or PBMC total RNA. One entry per CDR3 protein results from TCRdb running MiXCR on the multiplex PCR reads. The sample contains approximately 100,000 distinct CDR3 sequences, less than 30% of which appear only once. This clonotype was recorded a few times. What it binds is unknown. This CDR3 is built from 13 residues. Germline CDR1 LGHDT, CDR2 YNNKEL (reference sequence). The ends were cut back, 1 base at V and 4 bases at J, with 8 bases in the middle. Sample: glioma tissue, nonneoplastic brain tissue, or PBMCs (not recorded which). This chain links TRBV3-1 with TRBJ2-7, with D tentatively TRBD1 or TRBD2 (5 bases each). This sequence originates from a human donor with low-grade glioma or glioblastoma, undergoing nonglioma brain surgery, or in good health (not recorded which). CDR3 in DNA: TGTGCCAGCAGCCAAGTAGAGGGGTACGAGCAGTACTTC. Translating it yields CASSQVEGYEQYF.